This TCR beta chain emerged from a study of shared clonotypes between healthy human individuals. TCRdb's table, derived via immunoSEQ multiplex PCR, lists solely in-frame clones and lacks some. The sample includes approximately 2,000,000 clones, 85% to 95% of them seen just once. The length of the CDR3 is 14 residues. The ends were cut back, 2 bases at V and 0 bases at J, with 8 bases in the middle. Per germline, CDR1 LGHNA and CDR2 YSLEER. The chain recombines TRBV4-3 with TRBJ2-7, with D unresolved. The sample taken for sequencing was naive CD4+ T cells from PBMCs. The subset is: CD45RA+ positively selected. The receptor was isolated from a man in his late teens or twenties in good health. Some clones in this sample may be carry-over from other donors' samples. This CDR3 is CASSQQVFSYEQYF. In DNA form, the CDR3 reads TGCGCCAGCAGCCAACAGGTATTCTCCTACGAGCAGTACTTC.